The present entry profiles one TCR beta chain with its context. What antigen it recognizes has not been identified. One base away there is no much larger clone; base qualities are not given. Here V drops 0 bases and J drops 9 bases, and the junction holds 12 bases not matched to any gene. Including cysteine and phenylalanine, the CDR3 has 17 amino acids. The sequence is cut down to CDR3 DNA, 51 bases in frame from base 1. The germline V gene yields SGHNT for CDR1 and YENEEA for CDR2. Another Seattle source contributed samples from volunteer blood donors who had recovered from COVID-19. Each collaborating institution followed its own protocols to collect whole blood in K2EDTA tubes. For TCRbeta analysis, collaborators shipped samples in one of three forms: frozen whole blood, isolated PBMCs, or DNA extracted from either of those sample types. TCRbeta CDR3 regions were amplified from genomic DNA using the immunoSEQ Assay, a bias-controlled multiplex PCR. The paper's processing steps were these. Nucleated cell counts per sample were estimated from amplification of reference gene primers within the assay. To quantify the absolute abundance of each unique TCRbeta CDR3 rearrangement, sequence reads were collapsed and filtered. For each sample, productive Simpson clonality was calculated as the square root of Simpson's diversity index over productive rearrangements. TCRdb limited this immuneACCESS table to in-frame rearrangements with V and J called. A share of clones is missing; checked studies link under half to unresolved V genes, and the rest is unexplained. D and trimming were read from the DNA, whereas the V and J calls and clone size are those reported in that table. For this sample there are about 260,000 clones; about nine tenths appear just once. The top ten constitute over 2% of the sample.

The data are from a study of blood T cell repertoires in COVID-19 (dated by TCRdb to 2020 to 2021). General notes on the study: Collaborator samples came from the United States, Italy and Spain and covered acute and convalescent phases of COVID-19. The prospective study material was composed of cDNA or gDNA derived from T cells, B-cell-depleted T cells, or PBMCs. Subjects who had been exposed to COVID-19, were actively infected with it, or had recovered from it provided the deeply sampled blood TCRbeta repertoires that made up the dataset. The repertoires were released in a freely available public database meant as a resource for research on the immune response to SARS-CoV-2. The samples were drawn from the first 160 participants of the ongoing ImmuneRACE study and from over 950 subjects provided by 6 global collaborators. The sample metadata nearly always contained a de-identified subject ID, COVID-19 status, age in years and sex. Where HLA class I and class II types were available, the types were taken from metadata supplied by the sample provider, not from assay-based typing. What the authors observed across the whole study: Clinical and demographic metadata were provided uncurated, with the amount varying by source and participant.

The receptor comes from a woman aged 45-59 years who had recovered from COVID-19. Here the chain combines TRBV11-3 and TRBJ2-1, with TRBD2 matching 9 junction bases. The sample was peripheral blood. The DNA reads TGTGCCAGCAGCTTAGACCTGGGGCTAGCGGGATTGGGTGAGCAGTTCTTC. Its amino acids are CASSLDLGLAGLGEQFF.